This T cell receptor (beta chain) was found in a study of T-cell memory formation after mild COVID-19. At the level of the study: TCR clusters were mostly confined to one donor each. General study findings and limits: Clones contracting day 15 to 85 were balanced CD4/CD8; later expanders leaned CD4+. A second wave of clones peaked on day 37, and their SARS-CoV-2 specificity went unconfirmed.

A remark on this clonotype: Its matching antigen is unknown.

TCRdb re-called the 5' RACE reads with MiXCR, one entry per CDR3 protein. Of roughly 80,000 distinct CDR3 sequences listed, roughly 25% were seen once; the top ten hold around 45%. The CDR3 spans 13 residues. Trimming left V 8 bases short and J 15 bases short, with 23 bases between. The germline V gene has CDR1 SNHLY and CDR2 FYNNEI. This sequence joins TRBV2 and TRBJ2-1; a weak D match, TRBD1 (5 bases). The sequenced material came from PBMCs or a T cell subset sorted from them (not recorded which). This TCR was sampled from a man aged 18 to 30 who had mild COVID-19 (a few samples of this study predate the infection). Cell type and time point are not known. The CDR3 here is CASLKPDTTDAFF. The DNA of the CDR3 is TGTGCCAGCCTGAAGCCGGACACTACCGATGCGTTCTTC.